These T cell receptor beta chains were read from a single sample in a study of OX40 agonist ivuxolimab in advanced cancers. Some clones are missing from TCRdb's copy, which holds only in-frame ones; the method was immunoSEQ multiplex PCR. The top ten clones hold approximately 0.86% of a sample with approximately 76,000 clones, 88% of them seen once. This specimen was CD4+ or CD8+ T cells sorted from blood, taken in a trial of the OX40 agonist ivuxolimab. All receptors derive from an adult with an advanced solid tumor such as melanoma, head and neck, liver or kidney cancer. Both conserved end residues are part of each CDR3. The order of the fields is J gene, V gene, clone size, D gene, CDR3 DNA, CDR3 protein. D genes are given only for firm matches. Clone size is shown for a subset of rows, as once, few, many or a class of expanded clone.

>TRBJ2-1|TRBV7-2|once|-
TGTGCCAGCAGCTCGCGCGCGGGCTCCTACAATGAGCAGTTCTTC
CASSSRAGSYNEQFF
>TRBJ2-1|TRBV11-3|-|-
TGTGCCAGCAGCTCAAGGCGGGGCGGCGACAATGAGCAGTTCTTC
CASSSRRGGDNEQFF
>TRBJ1-4|TRBV19|once|-
TGTGCCAGTAGTATGCGGGTGACAGGACTTAATGAAAAACTGTTTTTT
CASSMRVTGLNEKLFF
>TRBJ2-2|TRBV7-9|-|-
TGTGCCAGCGGTTACGGGAGATTCTCCAGGGAGCTGTTTTTT
CASGYGRFSRELFF
>TRBJ2-1|TRBV5-1|once|-
TGCGCCAGCAGCTTGGACAGTTACAATGAGCAGTTCTTC
CASSLDSYNEQFF
>TRBJ1-2|TRBV5-6|-|-
TGTGCCAGCAGCTTGTCGATGGATGGCTACACCTTC
CASSLSMDGYTF
>TRBJ2-2|TRBV6-6|-|-
TGTGCCAGCAGTTACCAAGTCAACACCGGGGAGCTGTTTTTT
CASSYQVNTGELFF
>TRBJ2-7|TRBV10-3|-|TRBD2
TGTGCCATCGGGGGGGATTCCTACGAGCAGTACTTC
CAIGGDSYEQYF
>TRBJ2-7|TRBV7-2|-|TRBD2
TGTGCCAGCAGCTTAACTAGCGGGCCCATGGTCTACGAGCAGTACTTC
CASSLTSGPMVYEQYF
>TRBJ2-7|TRBV5-1|-|TRBD2
TGCGCCAGCAGCCGAACTAGCGGGGGACTCTCCTACGAGCAGTACTTC
CASSRTSGGLSYEQYF
>TRBJ2-6|TRBV5-4|-|-
TGTGCCAGCAGAATGCTGGACTCTGGGGCCAACGTCCTGACTTTC
CASRMLDSGANVLTF
>TRBJ2-1|TRBV7-2|-|-
TGTGCCAGCAGGAACGGGGGGCCTCACAATGAGCAGTTCTTC
CASRNGGPHNEQFF
>TRBJ1-2|TRBV7-9|once|TRBD1
TGTGCCAGCAGCCTCGGACAGGGGCATGGCTACACCTTC
CASSLGQGHGYTF
>TRBJ2-7|TRBV11-3|once|-
TGTGCCAGCAGCTTAGAGGGTAGCCGCCGCTACGAGCAGTACTTC
CASSLEGSRRYEQYF
>TRBJ2-7|TRBV7-9|-|-
TGTGCCAGCAGCTCCGAGCCGGGACACCGGATGCAGTACTTC
CASSSEPGHRMQYF
>TRBJ1-2|TRBV7-9|-|-
TGTGCCAGCATCACGGGAGGGGGATCTGACTATGGCTACACCTTC
CASITGGGSDYGYTF
>TRBJ1-4|TRBV7-2|-|-
TGTGCCAGCAGCTCTCCCCCCCTTTGGGGAGGGAGAGAAAAACTGTTTTTT
CASSSPPLWGGREKLFF
>TRBJ1-4|TRBV18|-|TRBD1
TGTGCCAGCTCACCACCCGACAGGGCGTCAACTAATGAAAAACTGTTTTTT
CASSPPDRASTNEKLFF
>TRBJ2-7|TRBV28|-|TRBD1
TGTGCCAGCAGTCACGGACAGGGTGTTACCATCAACTACGAGCAGTACTTC
CASSHGQGVTINYEQYF
>TRBJ1-2|TRBV6-5|-|TRBD1
TGTGCCAGCAGGTACGGGACAGGGGCATATGGCTACACCTTC
CASRYGTGAYGYTF
>TRBJ2-3|TRBV18|-|-
TGTGCCAGCTCTTGGGGGCCCGGAGATACGCAGTATTTT
CASSWGPGDTQYF
>TRBJ1-4|TRBV18|-|-
TGTGCCAGCTCACCACGGAGGGGGGATAATGAAAAACTGTTTTTT
CASSPRRGDNEKLFF
>TRBJ1-1|TRBV7-6|-|TRBD1
TGTGCCAGCAGCGCGGGACAGGGGGACGGCACTGAAGCTTTCTTT
CASSAGQGDGTEAFF
>TRBJ2-1|TRBV28|-|-
TGTGCCAGCACCGAAACCAATGAGCAGTTCTTC
CASTETNEQFF
>TRBJ2-7|TRBV11-2|-|-
TGTGCCAGCAGCTTAGAGGGACAACCCTACTACGAGCAGTACTTC
CASSLEGQPYYEQYF
>TRBJ2-2|TRBV5-4|-|TRBD2
TGTGCCAGCAGACGGGAGGGCCGGAGCGGGGAGCTGTTTTTT
CASRREGRSGELFF
>TRBJ2-3|TRBV10-2|-|-
TGCGCCAGCCGGGACACCACCCCAGATACGCAGTATTTT
CASRDTTPDTQYF
>TRBJ2-2|TRBV10-3|-|TRBD2
TGTGCCAGCACGTGGGGCGGGAGCAGCACCGGGGAGCTGTTTTTT
CASTWGGSSTGELFF
>TRBJ2-5|TRBV14|-|-
TGTGCCAGCAGCCAAGCGCAGAGGGAGACCCAGTACTTC
CASSQAQRETQYF
>TRBJ2-5|TRBV25-1|-|-
TGTGCCAGCAAGGGGACGGAGCCTAACTGGTACCAAGAGACCCAGTACTTC
CASKGTEPNWYQETQYF
>TRBJ1-2|TRBV7-2|once|-
TGTGCCAGCAGCTTAGCCGGGGGCTACTTTGGCTACACCTTC
CASSLAGGYFGYTF
>TRBJ2-3|TRBV5-1|-|-
TGCGCCAGCAGCGTCAACGCGGGCACAGATACGCAGTATTTT
CASSVNAGTDTQYF
>TRBJ1-4|TRBV4-1|-|-
TGCGCCAGCAGCCAAGTCCAGATTAATGAAAAACTGTTTTTT
CASSQVQINEKLFF
>TRBJ2-5|TRBV5-1|-|-
TGCGCCAGCAGCTTGGGGGGGTCTTGGAACCCCCAAGAGACCCAGTACTTC
CASSLGGSWNPQETQYF
>TRBJ2-7|TRBV5-4|-|-
TGTGCCAGCAGCTTGGCCTTAGGGACCTACGAGCAGTACTTC
CASSLALGTYEQYF
>TRBJ2-4|TRBV5-4|-|-
TGTGCCAGCAGCTTACTAGCCAAAAACATTCAGTACTTC
CASSLLAKNIQYF
>TRBJ2-6|TRBV5-8|-|-
TGTGCCAGCACAGGGCTCTCTGGGGCCAACGTCCTGACTTTC
CASTGLSGANVLTF
>TRBJ2-3|TRBV29-1|-|TRBD1
TGCAGCGGGACTCAGGGGGTTAGCACAGATACGCAGTATTTT
CSGTQGVSTDTQYF
>TRBJ1-2|TRBV10-3|-|TRBD1
TGTGCCATCAGTGGGACAGGGGGCCTGGACTATGGCTACACCTTC
CAISGTGGLDYGYTF
>TRBJ2-1|TRBV11-2|once|-
TGTGCCAGCAGCTTAGATAGAGGGACCGTCACGCAGTTCTTC
CASSLDRGTVTQFF
>TRBJ1-2|TRBV25-1|-|TRBD1
TGTGCCAGCAGAGCTGGGACAGGGGGCTGGGGTGGCTACACCTTC
CASRAGTGGWGGYTF